This TCR beta chain originates from a study of CXCR3 chemokines and chemotherapy response in bladder cancer. TCRdb reprocessed the PCR reads via MiXCR and lists one record per CDR3 protein. The sample lists some 8,100 distinct CDR3 sequences; around 13% were seen once. This clonotype is medium-sized by share. Germline lookup yields CDR1 PRHDT and CDR2 FYEKMQ (reference sequence). This CDR3 region has 13 residues. Trimming removed 3 bases from V and 8 bases from J, with 13 bases in between. Specimen collection occurred from a patient whose treatment included neoadjuvant chemotherapy. This receptor was obtained from a human donor with bladder cancer that responded to neoadjuvant chemotherapy. The rearrangement links TRBV13 to TRBJ1-2; no clear D. CDR3 coding DNA: TGTGCCAGCAGCTTGGCTGGGAAGGGCGGCTACACCTTC. Its protein product is CASSLAGKGGYTF.